This passage covers 5 T cell receptor beta chains from one sample sequenced in a study of blood T cell repertoires in COVID-19. The data were produced by immunoSEQ multiplex PCR, yet TCRdb's version contains in-frame clones alone and is incomplete. This sample has more than 95,000 clones, with 85% to 90% found just once. Sequencing was done on a sample of peripheral blood. All receptors come from a man aged 50-59 years with acute or convalescent COVID-19.

V is TRBV30 and J is TRBJ2-1; 7 bases are a match to TRBD2. Looked up from germline, CDR1 is GTSNPN and CDR2 is SVGIG (reference sequence). V lost 8 bases to trimming and J lost 7 bases; unmatched junction nucleotides: 11. This CDR3 has 13 residues. CDR3 loop: CARKPGGGNEQFF. The CDR3 coding sequence is TGTGCCCGGAAGCCGGGAGGAGGTAATGAGCAGTTCTTC.

This sequence joins TRBV15 and TRBJ1-5, with no clear D. Germline CDR1 reads LNHNV; CDR2 reads YYDKDF (reference sequence). CDR3 length: 15 residues. V was shortened by 0 bases and J by 7 bases, with 13 bases between the two germline ends. CDR3 DNA: TGTGCCACCAGCAGAGATCTCGGGGTGGGACAGCCCCAGCATTTT. Its protein product is CATSRDLGVGQPQHF. The variable domain in full, with the rest retrieved from reference TRBV15 and TRBJ1-5, is DAMVIQNPRYQVTQFGKPVTLSCSQTLNHNVMYWYQQKSSQAPKLLFHYYDKDFNNEADTPDNFQSRRPNTSFCFLDIRSPGLGDTAMYLCATSRDLGVGQPQHFGDGTRLSIL.

J is TRBJ2-3 and V is TRBV5-1, with TRBD1 matching over 9 bases. In germline, CDR1 is SGHRS, CDR2 YFSETQ. The junction had 5 bases not matched to a gene; V was cut back by 4 bases and J by 5 bases. The CDR3 totals 14 residues. The CDR3 DNA reads TGCGCCAGCAGCACGGACAGGGGTGGAGATACGCAGTATTTT. It encodes CASSTDRGGDTQYF.

The chain joins TRBV18 to TRBJ2-7; the match to TRBD2 covers 10 bases. This CDR3 has 14 amino acids. With V trimmed by 3 bases and J by 7 bases, 6 bases remained unmatched. Germline V gene lookup returns CDR1 KGHSH and CDR2 LQKENI. CDR3 protein: CASSPGLAIYEQYF. The CDR3 nucleotides read TGTGCCAGCTCACCGGGACTAGCGATTTATGAGCAGTACTTC.

The rearrangement joins TRBV10-3 to TRBJ2-5; D remains ambiguous. There are 12 residues in the CDR3. The germline V and J ends were trimmed by 8 bases and 1 base, with 8 bases remaining between them. In germline, CDR1 is ENHRY, CDR2 SYGVKD. The CDR3 nucleotides are TGTGCCATCGGAGACGTCCAAGAGACCCAGTACTTC. This sequence encodes CAIGDVQETQYF.